The clone carrying this T cell receptor (beta chain) came up a few times. What it binds is not known. It was from alopecia areata patients that lesional scalp punch biopsies and peripheral blood were collected. The sample originates from a study of CD8+ T cells in alopecia areata. Whole-study context: The drug, oral tofacitinib, was given to treated patients at 5 to 10 mg twice daily. Patients took tofacitinib for 6 to 18 months, followed by 6 drug-free months.

The study, taken as a whole, reports: Mice showed TCR sharing more clearly than patients did, possibly owing to HLA.

The CDR3 loop spans 17 amino acids. Trimming cost V 3 bases and J 1 base, with 17 bases left between them. cDNA serving as the sequencing template came from extracted, reverse transcribed RNA. Assay: immunoSEQ multiplex PCR; the TCRdb copy retains only in-frame clones and omits some. The data contain some 13,000 clones, approximately 60% of them singletons. Sequenced sample: skin. The source of this sequence is a human donor with alopecia areata. The chain couples TRBV23-1 to TRBJ2-3; possibly TRBD2 for D (6 bases). TRBV23-1 is given ORF status, its function remaining uncertain. DNA of the CDR3: TGCGCCAGCAGTCAGCGATACAGGAGGGAAGGCACAGATACGCAGTATTTT. Residues: CASSQRYRREGTDTQYF.